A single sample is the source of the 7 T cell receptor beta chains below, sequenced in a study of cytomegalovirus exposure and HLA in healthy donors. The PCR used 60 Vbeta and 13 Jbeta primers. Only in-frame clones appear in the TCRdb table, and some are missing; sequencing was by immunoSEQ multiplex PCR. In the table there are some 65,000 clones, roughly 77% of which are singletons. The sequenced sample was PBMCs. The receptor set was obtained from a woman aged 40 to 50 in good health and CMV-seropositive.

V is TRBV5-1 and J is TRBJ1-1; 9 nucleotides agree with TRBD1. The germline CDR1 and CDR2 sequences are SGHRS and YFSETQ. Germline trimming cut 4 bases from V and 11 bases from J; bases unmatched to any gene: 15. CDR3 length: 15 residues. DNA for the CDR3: TGCGCCAGCAGCCCCCCGGGGACAGGGCAAAGAGTGGCTTTCTTT. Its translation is CASSPPGTGQRVAFF.

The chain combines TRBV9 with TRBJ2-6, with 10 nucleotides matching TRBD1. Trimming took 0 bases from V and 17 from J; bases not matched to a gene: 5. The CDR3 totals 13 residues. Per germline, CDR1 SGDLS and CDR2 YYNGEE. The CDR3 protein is CASSVGGTGAVTF. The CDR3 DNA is TGTGCCAGCAGCGTAGGGGGGACAGGGGCGGTGACTTTC.

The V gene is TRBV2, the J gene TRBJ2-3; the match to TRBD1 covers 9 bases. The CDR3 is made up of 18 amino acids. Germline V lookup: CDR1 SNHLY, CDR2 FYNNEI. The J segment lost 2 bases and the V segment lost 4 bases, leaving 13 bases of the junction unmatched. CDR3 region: CASSVGAGTGSLTDTQYF. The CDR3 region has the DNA TGTGCCAGCAGTGTTGGGGCGGGGACAGGGTCTCTCACAGATACGCAGTATTTT.

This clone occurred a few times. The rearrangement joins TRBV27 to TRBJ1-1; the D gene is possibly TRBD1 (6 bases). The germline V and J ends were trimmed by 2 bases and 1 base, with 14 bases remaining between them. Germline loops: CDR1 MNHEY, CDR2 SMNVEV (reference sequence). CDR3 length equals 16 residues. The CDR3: CASSLPPGAANTEAFF. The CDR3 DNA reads TGTGCCAGCAGTTTACCGCCAGGGGCCGCGAACACTGAAGCTTTCTTT.

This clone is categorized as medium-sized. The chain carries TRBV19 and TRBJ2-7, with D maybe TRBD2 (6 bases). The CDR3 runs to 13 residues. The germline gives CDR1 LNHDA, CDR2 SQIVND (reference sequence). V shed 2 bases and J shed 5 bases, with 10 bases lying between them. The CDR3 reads CASSINGGDEQYF. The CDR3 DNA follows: TGTGCCAGTAGTATAAATGGCGGGGACGAGCAGTACTTC.

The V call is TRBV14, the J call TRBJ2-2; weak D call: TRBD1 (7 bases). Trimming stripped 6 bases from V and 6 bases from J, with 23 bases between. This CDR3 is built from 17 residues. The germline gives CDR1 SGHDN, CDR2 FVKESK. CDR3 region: CASRWSRQGGKPGELFF. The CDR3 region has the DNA TGTGCCAGCAGGTGGTCGAGACAGGGAGGCAAACCCGGGGAGCTGTTTTTT.

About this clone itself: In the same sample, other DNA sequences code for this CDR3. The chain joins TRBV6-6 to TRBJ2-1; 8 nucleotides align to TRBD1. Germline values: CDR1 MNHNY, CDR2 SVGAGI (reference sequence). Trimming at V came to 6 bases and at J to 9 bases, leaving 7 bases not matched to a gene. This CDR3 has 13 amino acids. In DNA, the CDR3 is TGTGCCAGCAGCGGGACAGGCCAGGGTGAGCAGTTCTTC. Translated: CASSGTGQGEQFF.